A single sample is the source of the 25 T cell receptor beta chains below, sequenced in a study of human T cells and chemical hapten exposure. Indicated time point: pre-sensitization, week 0. Treatment meaning: therapeutic diphenylcyclopropenone sensitization with weekly scalp DPC. TCRdb redid the calling of the RACE reads with MiXCR, one entry per CDR3 protein. The table lists about 260,000 distinct CDR3 sequences, approximately 8.4% of them singletons. The sequenced sample was whole blood, obtained in connection with sensitization to the hapten diphenylcyclopropenone (DPC). The receptors were gathered from a woman in her thirties or forties with alopecia areata. Some clones in this sample may be carry-over from other donors' samples.

The chain combines TRBV20-1 with TRBJ2-7; 13 bases are a match to TRBD2. The CDR3 has 17 residues. Unmatched junction bases numbered 12, after V lost 6 bases and J lost 1 base. CDR1 is DFQATT and CDR2 is SNEGSKA in the germline V gene (reference sequence). The CDR3 DNA reads as TGCAGTGCCGTAACTAGCGGGAGGGCCAGTTGGTCCTACGAGCAGTACTTC. It specifies CSAVTSGRASWSYEQYF.

This clonotype has a handful of counts. The V gene is TRBV28, the J gene TRBJ1-5; 7 nucleotides agree with TRBD1. In germline, CDR1 is MDHEN, CDR2 SYDVKM. The CDR3 covers 15 residues. V dropped 6 bases and J dropped 4; count of bases not matched to a gene: 9. This chain's CDR3 is CASSPNRGVNQPQHF. CDR3 nucleotide sequence: TGTGCCAGCAGCCCCAACAGGGGAGTGAATCAGCCCCAGCATTTT.

This clonotype has only a few counts. The chain couples TRBV5-1 to TRBJ2-5; 10 bases are a match to TRBD1. This CDR3 is built from 15 residues. Germline loops: CDR1 SGHRS, CDR2 YFSETQ. V shed 4 bases and J 2 bases; nucleotides not matched to a gene: 5. CDR3 nucleotide sequence: TGCGCCAGCAGCCGGACAGGGGGTATACAAGAGACCCAGTACTTC. This sequence encodes CASSRTGGIQETQYF.

This chain connects TRBV6-1 to TRBJ2-1; 8 bases are a match to TRBD2. CDR3 length: 14 amino acids. V shed 4 bases and J 8 bases; nucleotides not matched to a gene: 7. CDR1 and CDR2 (germline): MNHNS, SASEGT. The CDR3 bases are TGTGCCAGCAGTGCCGGGACTAGTAGCTATGAGCAGTTCTTC. Translation gives CASSAGTSSYEQFF.

The rearrangement uses TRBV28 and TRBJ2-1, with TRBD2 identical over 10 bases. The germline gives CDR1 MDHEN, CDR2 SYDVKM. V was pared by 5 bases and J by 6 bases, with 7 bases of the junction left unmatched. This CDR3 is built from 15 residues. CDR3 nucleotide sequence: TGTGCCAGCAGTAGTCTAGCGGGGGCCACCAATGAGCAGTTCTTC. Its protein is CASSSLAGATNEQFF.

This clonotype was detected only a few times. V is TRBV5-1 and J is TRBJ2-7; 11 nucleotides agree with TRBD2. J gave up 0 bases and V 4 bases, and 3 bases lay outside the gene matches. The CDR3 length is 15 residues. Per germline, CDR1 SGHRS and CDR2 YFSETQ. The CDR3 here is CASSPTSGGSYEQYF. CDR3 nucleotide sequence: TGCGCCAGCAGCCCCACTAGCGGGGGCTCCTACGAGCAGTACTTC.

V usage is TRBV12-3 or TRBV12-4 and J usage is TRBJ2-2; D is perhaps TRBD2 (6 bases). CDR3 length equals 14 residues. Trimming shortened V by 6 bases and J by 3 bases, and 11 bases separated the two germline ends. CDR3 DNA sequence: TGTGCCAGCAGAAAAAGGGAGGACACCGGGGAGCTGTTTTTT. It yields the protein CASRKREDTGELFF.

The rearrangement links TRBV27 to TRBJ2-3; 12 nucleotides align to TRBD2. J was trimmed by 2 bases and V by 5 bases; bases with no gene match: 5. Germline CDR1 and CDR2: MNHEY and SMNVEV (reference sequence). The CDR3 is 16 residues long. As DNA, the CDR3 is TGTGCCAGCAGTATACTAGCGGGAGGAAACACAGATACGCAGTATTTT. Residues: CASSILAGGNTDTQYF.

In its sample, this clonotype was seen a few times. The chain recombines TRBV10-3 with TRBJ2-7, with a weak D call TRBD1 (6 bases). This CDR3 contains 13 residues. V was cut by 9 bases and J by 1 base, with 13 bases left in between. CDR1 is ENHRY, CDR2 SYGVKD, per germline. The CDR3 region is CAIRQDESYEQYF. The CDR3 DNA follows: TGTGCCATAAGACAGGATGAGTCCTACGAGCAGTACTTC.

This clonotype was counted only a few times. The CDR3 coding sequence is TGTGCCAGCAGTTTTTCTGCGGGAGCAGAGACCCAGTACTTC. Residues: CASSFSAGAETQYF. The chain uses TRBV12-3 or TRBV12-4 and TRBJ2-5; 7 nucleotides line up with TRBD2. CDR3 length equals 14 residues. Germline trimming cut 3 bases from V and 4 bases from J; bases unmatched to any gene: 5.

This clonotype showed up just a few times. The chain carries TRBV20-1 and TRBJ1-3; no definite D call. The CDR3 loop spans 14 amino acids. Germline V CDR1 and CDR2: DFQATT, SNEGSKA (reference sequence). Trimming took off 4 bases at V and 0 bases at J, with 10 bases between the two ends. The chain's CDR3 is CSAKDGSSGNTIYF. CDR3 nucleotide sequence: TGCAGTGCTAAGGACGGGAGCTCTGGAAACACCATATATTTT.

This chain links TRBV20-1 with TRBJ1-5; a weak D match, TRBD1 (6 bases). CDR1 and CDR2 (germline): DFQATT, SNEGSKA (reference sequence). This CDR3 contains 17 residues. Trimming stripped 0 bases from V and 0 bases from J, with 15 bases between. The CDR3, as DNA: TGCAGTGCTAGAGATCCCAGGGGCGTTTATAGCAATCAGCCCCAGCATTTT. Amino acid sequence: CSARDPRGVYSNQPQHF.

V is TRBV20-1 and J is TRBJ2-3; TRBD2 aligns across 10 bases. The CDR3 covers 16 residues. The V gene's germline CDR1 is DFQATT and CDR2 SNEGSKA (reference sequence). Losses at the gene ends were 3 bases for V and 4 bases for J; bases not matched to a gene: 10. CDR3 nucleotide sequence: TGCAGTGCTAGGCTCCCCCTAGCGGGAGCCCCAGATACGCAGTATTTT. It is translated as CSARLPLAGAPDTQYF.

This clonotype has only a few counts. The V call is TRBV14, the J call TRBJ2-1; 13 bases match TRBD2. Germline V CDR1 and CDR2: SGHDN, FVKESK. This CDR3 contains 16 residues. The V and J ends lost 4 bases and 4 bases, in that order; junction bases with no gene match: 4. The CDR3 loop is CASSLWTSGRYNEQFF. CDR3 DNA sequence: TGTGCCAGCAGCCTCTGGACTAGCGGGAGATACAATGAGCAGTTCTTC.

V gene TRBV20-1 combines with J gene TRBJ2-2, with D perhaps matching TRBD1 (5 bases). The CDR3 has 11 amino acids. V lost 3 bases and J 8 bases, leaving 7 bases between the germline ends. In germline, CDR1 is DFQATT, CDR2 SNEGSKA (reference sequence). CDR3: CSARRQGELFF. For the CDR3, the DNA is TGCAGTGCTAGGCGACAGGGGGAGCTGTTTTTT.

This clonotype was detected ten times or more. The CDR3 is CATSGGQGLNDEQYF. The CDR3 DNA is TGTGCCACCAGTGGAGGGCAGGGGCTAAACGACGAGCAGTACTTC. The chain is built from TRBV24-1 and TRBJ2-7; TRBD1 is a possible D gene (6 bases). This CDR3 spans 15 amino acids. The ends were cut back, 5 bases at V and 5 bases at J, with 18 bases in the middle. Germline-derived CDR1 and CDR2 are KGHDR and SFDVKD.

By sample fraction, this clonotype is medium-sized. The V call is TRBV7-9, the J call TRBJ2-7, with TRBD2 matching over 10 bases. Germline CDR1 SEHNR, CDR2 FQNEAQ (reference sequence). CDR3 length: 14 residues. V gave up 5 bases and J gave up 2 bases; unmatched junction bases: 3. The CDR3 DNA is TGTGCCAGCAGCCCTAGCGGGAGCCCCTACGAGCAGTACTTC. Its protein is CASSPSGSPYEQYF.

There are many counts of this clonotype. The chain carries TRBV29-1 and TRBJ2-3; 8 bases agree with TRBD1. CDR3 size: 14 residues. V shed 2 bases, J shed 0 bases, and the junction held 1 base outside the gene matches. Germline CDR1 and CDR2: SQVTM and ANQGSEA. CDR3 sequence reads: CSVEQGASTDTQYF. CDR3 DNA: TGCAGCGTTGAACAGGGGGCCAGCACAGATACGCAGTATTTT.

This clonotype was seen repeatedly, ten times or more. This chain uses TRBV6-6 with TRBJ2-1; 7 bases match TRBD2. This CDR3 has 17 residues. Germline CDR1 MNHNY, CDR2 SVGAGI (reference sequence). J gave up 6 bases and V 5 bases, and 16 bases lay outside the gene matches. CDR3 coding DNA: TGTGCCAGCAGTCCCCCCGAGTGGGAGGGAGTTGGCAATGAGCAGTTCTTC. Residues: CASSPPEWEGVGNEQFF.

This clonotype has a handful of counts. This chain joins TRBV20-1 and TRBJ2-3; D gene uncertain. The V gene lost 5 bases and the J gene lost 6 bases, with 12 bases spanning the gap. CDR1 and CDR2 (germline): DFQATT, SNEGSKA (reference sequence). There are 12 residues in the CDR3. The CDR3 region is CSAPSRWDTQYF. In DNA, the CDR3 is TGCAGTGCTCCCTCTCGTTGGGATACGCAGTATTTT.

This clonotype was detected ten times or more. The gene calls are TRBV11-2 and TRBJ2-3; D possibly corresponds to TRBD2 (6 bases). Trimming stripped 5 bases from V and 3 bases from J, with 12 bases between. The CDR3 is 14 amino acids. Germline CDR1 reads SGHAT; CDR2 reads FQNNGV. The CDR3 DNA reads TGTGCCAGCAGCCGTGGGGGGAGTACAGATACGCAGTATTTT. Its translation: CASSRGGSTDTQYF.

The V call is TRBV4-1, the J call TRBJ1-1; tentatively, D is TRBD1 (5 bases). This CDR3 spans 14 amino acids. Germline V gene lookup returns CDR1 MGHRA and CDR2 YSYEKL. V was trimmed by 1 base and J by 3 bases, leaving 9 bases between them. The CDR3 is CASSQGLGDTEAFF. The CDR3, as DNA: TGCGCCAGCAGCCAAGGACTAGGGGACACTGAAGCTTTCTTT.

V is TRBV9 and J is TRBJ2-3; D possibly corresponds to TRBD1 (6 bases). The germline CDR1 and CDR2 sequences are SGDLS and YYNGEE. Trimming pared 3 bases from V and 8 bases from J, leaving 10 bases between. This CDR3 has 12 residues. DNA of the CDR3: TGTGCCAGCAGCGCAGGGGCGGGTACGCAGTATTTT. Residues: CASSAGAGTQYF.

The chain links TRBV4-3 to TRBJ1-1; the D is unclear. Germline V lookup: CDR1 LGHNA, CDR2 YSLEER. Trimming removed 2 bases from V and 0 bases from J, with 7 bases in between. The CDR3 has 14 residues. CDR3: CASSQHSMNTEAFF. CDR3 DNA: TGCGCCAGCAGCCAACATTCCATGAACACTGAAGCTTTCTTT.

The chain links TRBV20-1 to TRBJ2-7, with 14 bases that match TRBD2. This CDR3 has 14 residues. V was clipped by 4 bases and J by 6 bases; unmatched bases: 5. Germline CDR1 DFQATT, CDR2 SNEGSKA (reference sequence). The CDR3 sequence is CSATLGTSGGEQYF. CDR3 in DNA: TGCAGTGCTACCCTCGGGACTAGCGGGGGCGAGCAGTACTTC.